Shown below are 31 T cell receptor beta chains from a single sample sequenced in a study of T-cell memory formation after mild COVID-19 (dated by TCRdb to 2020 to 2023). The library relied on 5' RACE. TCRdb lists the instrument as Illumina NovaSeq 6000. TCRdb handled the public reads itself, with Q25 trimming in fastp and clone calling in MiXCR, and kept productive beta chains. Rows with a matching CDR3 protein are joined into one entry that keeps the most common DNA and genes. The sample table holds more than 80,000 distinct CDR3 sequences, of which about 18% were seen once. The top ten clonotypes cover over 25% of the sample. The sequenced sample was PBMCs or a T cell subset sorted from them (not recorded which). Receptors were obtained from an adult woman who had mild COVID-19 (a few samples of this study predate the infection). The sample titles of this study are shuffled in the database, so cell type and time point are left out; the donor was told from shared clones.

The chain uses TRBV20-1 and TRBJ2-3; 11 bases are shared with TRBD1. Trimming cost V 0 bases and J 3 bases; bases outside gene matches: 2. Germline V lookup: CDR1 DFQATT, CDR2 SNEGSKA (reference sequence). The CDR3 spans 15 residues. The CDR3 DNA follows: TGCAGTGCTAGAGAGGGACAGGGGGATACAGATACGCAGTATTTT. Translation: CSAREGQGDTDTQYF.

The chain joins TRBV4-1 to TRBJ1-1, with TRBD1 matching 7 bases. The germline V gene has CDR1 MGHRA and CDR2 YSYEKL. There are 15 residues in the CDR3. After removal of 1 base from V and 5 bases from J, the junction contained 7 bases not matched to a gene. The CDR3 nucleotides read TGCGCCAGCAGCCAAGGCGACAGGGTCGGGACTGAAGCTTTCTTT. Translation: CASSQGDRVGTEAFF.

The chain combines TRBV4-3 with TRBJ2-7; D may match TRBD1 or TRBD2 (6 bases each). Deletions cut 6 bases from V and 2 bases from J, with 14 bases between. CDR1 LGHNA and CDR2 YSLEER come from the germline V gene. The CDR3 length is 14 residues. CDR3 protein: CASSRLGDTYEQYF. Here the CDR3 DNA reads TGCGCCAGCAGTCGACTAGGGGACACCTACGAGCAGTACTTC.

The chain couples TRBV7-9 to TRBJ2-1, with a possible D match to TRBD2 (6 bases). The CDR3 has 15 residues. V was cut by 3 bases and J by 2 bases, with 11 bases left in between. CDR1 is SEHNR, CDR2 FQNEAQ, per germline (reference sequence). CDR3 bases: TGTGCCAGCAGCTTTAGGGCGGGAACCTACAATGAGCAGTTCTTC. It specifies CASSFRAGTYNEQFF.

V and J are TRBV5-5 and TRBJ2-7; 8 bases line up with TRBD1. The CDR3 length is 16 residues. Germline values: CDR1 SGHKS, CDR2 YYEKEE (reference sequence). The ends lost 4 bases at V and 0 bases at J; junction bases unmatched: 9. The CDR3 region has the DNA TGTGCCAGCAGCGTTCCGGGACAGGCGACCTCCTACGAGCAGTACTTC. Its protein product is CASSVPGQATSYEQYF. Full variable domain (remainder filled in from reference TRBV5-5 and TRBJ2-7): DAGVTQSPTHLIKTRGQQVTLRCSPISGHKSVSWYQQVLGQGPQFIFQYYEKEERGRGNFPDRFSARQFPNYSSELNVNALLLGDSALYLCASSVPGQATSYEQYFGPGTRLTVT.

V gene TRBV7-2 combines with J gene TRBJ2-2, with a possible D match to TRBD2 (6 bases). Germline V gives CDR1 SGHTA, CDR2 FQGNSA. The V gene lost 5 bases and the J gene lost 8 bases, with 15 bases spanning the gap. The CDR3 spans 14 residues. CDR3 DNA: TGTGCCAGCAGCCCGCTGCGGGGTGCAGGGGAGCTGTTTTTT. Translation gives CASSPLRGAGELFF.

This clonotype has only a few counts. This rearrangement joins TRBV12-3 or TRBV12-4 to TRBJ1-2, with no clear D. Trimming removed 3 bases at V and 1 base at J, with 9 bases between. The CDR3 consists of 14 residues. The CDR3 reads CASSLGTINYGYTF. For the CDR3, the DNA is TGTGCCAGCAGTTTGGGCACCATTAACTATGGCTACACCTTC.

The chain uses TRBV30 and TRBJ1-4; D gene unclear. Germline V gene data show CDR1 as GTSNPN and CDR2 as SVGIG (reference sequence). CDR3 size: 14 residues. V was cut by 2 bases and J by 6 bases, with 13 bases left in between. This CDR3 reads CAWSILGSDEKLFF. The CDR3 bases are TGTGCCTGGAGTATCCTAGGCAGCGATGAAAAACTGTTTTTT.

DNA of the CDR3: TGTGCCACCAGCAGAGCGGGACAGGGTAGCAATCAGCCCCAGCATTTT. Its translation is CATSRAGQGSNQPQHF. The rearrangement links TRBV15 to TRBJ1-5, with 9 bases matching TRBD1. Trimming at V came to 1 base and at J to 0 bases, leaving 1 base not matched to a gene. This CDR3 has 16 amino acids. CDR1 is LNHNV, CDR2 YYDKDF, per germline (reference sequence).

This clonotype showed up just a few times. This chain links TRBV4-3 with TRBJ1-2; D gene unclear. Deletions cut 0 bases from V and 4 bases from J, with 12 bases between. CDR3 length equals 15 residues. Germline V CDR1 and CDR2: LGHNA, YSLEER. The CDR3 DNA reads as TGCGCCAGCAGCCAAGATCGGTGGGAAGGCTATGGCTACACCTTC. It encodes CASSQDRWEGYGYTF.

This clonotype was detected only a few times. V and J are TRBV7-9 and TRBJ2-5, with D perhaps matching TRBD1 (5 bases). The CDR3 contains 18 residues. Germline CDR1 SEHNR, CDR2 FQNEAQ (reference sequence). The germline V and J ends were trimmed by 1 base and 2 bases, with 20 bases remaining between them. The CDR3 region is CASSLGQGALKFQETQYF. DNA for the CDR3: TGTGCCAGCAGCTTAGGGCAGGGCGCCCTTAAATTTCAAGAGACCCAGTACTTC.

The CDR3 DNA follows: TGTGCCACCAGCAGAGAAAAAAGACCGGGACTAGCGGGTGAGCGGGGCTCAACAGATACGCAGTATTTT. It yields the protein CATSREKRPGLAGERGSTDTQYF. The chain is built from TRBV15 and TRBJ2-3, with 12 bases fitting TRBD2. The V and J ends lost 0 bases and 3 bases, in that order; junction bases with no gene match: 22. This CDR3 is 23 amino acids long. CDR1 LNHNV and CDR2 YYDKDF come from the germline V gene (reference sequence).

The genes are TRBV7-7 and TRBJ2-2, with 15 bases aligning to TRBD2. The J segment lost 3 bases and the V segment lost 4 bases, leaving 3 bases of the junction unmatched. This CDR3 is 17 amino acids long. CDR1 SSHAT and CDR2 FNYEAQ come from the germline V gene (reference sequence). DNA of the CDR3: TGTGCCAGCAGCTGGACTAGCGGGGGGGCCGACACCGGGGAGCTGTTTTTT. It is translated as CASSWTSGGADTGELFF.

This chain connects TRBV29-1 to TRBJ2-3; 7 bases are shared with TRBD1. The CDR3 is made up of 14 amino acids. V shed 5 bases, J shed 5 bases, and the junction held 10 bases outside the gene matches. From germline, CDR1 is SQVTM and CDR2 ANQGSEA. The CDR3: CSVPRDSRIDTQYF. CDR3 coding DNA: TGCAGCGTTCCCCGGGACAGTCGGATAGATACGCAGTATTTT.

A few counts support this clonotype. V usage is TRBV20-1 and J usage is TRBJ2-1; 10 positions agree with TRBD2. The CDR3 runs to 17 residues. V was clipped by 5 bases and J by 8 bases; unmatched bases: 18. Germline V gene sequence: CDR1 DFQATT, CDR2 SNEGSKA (reference sequence). CDR3 DNA sequence: TGCAGTGCTTATGCCGGGACTAGCGAGGCTGAGGTCGATGAGCAGTTCTTC. Translated, it gives CSAYAGTSEAEVDEQFF.

The rearrangement joins TRBV6-5 to TRBJ1-1; D is unresolved. V was clipped by 4 bases and J by 0 bases, with 6 bases between them. Germline V gene lookup returns CDR1 MNHEY and CDR2 SVGAGI. The CDR3 sequence is 13 residues long. In DNA form, the CDR3 reads TGTGCCAGCAGTTTCGCCGTGAACACTGAAGCTTTCTTT. It encodes CASSFAVNTEAFF.

V and J are TRBV10-3 and TRBJ2-3; 13 positions match TRBD2. J gave up 4 bases and V 4 bases, and 2 bases lay outside the gene matches. This CDR3 has 15 residues. Per the germline V gene, CDR1 is ENHRY and CDR2 is SYGVKD. CDR3 coding DNA: TGTGCCATCAGTGGACTAGCGGGAGGTCCAGATACGCAGTATTTT. This gives the protein CAISGLAGGPDTQYF.

This clonotype came up many times. The gene calls are TRBV15 and TRBJ1-2; D gene unclear. The V gene's germline CDR1 is LNHNV and CDR2 YYDKDF (reference sequence). Trimming stripped 5 bases from V and 3 bases from J, with 4 bases between. The CDR3 is 11 residues long. The CDR3 protein is CATSDDYGYTF. For the CDR3, the DNA is TGTGCCACCAGCGACGACTATGGCTACACCTTC.

The rearrangement uses TRBV7-9 and TRBJ2-5, with D possibly TRBD2 on 6 matching bases. There are 14 residues in the CDR3. Germline-derived CDR1 and CDR2 are SEHNR and FQNEAQ (reference sequence). Deletions cut 5 bases from V and 4 bases from J, with 14 bases between. The CDR3 loop reads CASSPTGDGETQYF. For the CDR3, the DNA is TGTGCCAGCAGCCCTACGGGGGACGGAGAGACCCAGTACTTC.

The sample holds a few counts of this clonotype. The J gene is TRBJ2-1, the V gene TRBV5-1; 9 bases map to TRBD2. The CDR3 is 15 residues long. Per germline, CDR1 SGHRS and CDR2 YFSETQ. Germline trimming cut 2 bases from V and 9 bases from J; bases unmatched to any gene: 9. CDR3 nucleotide sequence: TGCGCCAGCAGCTTAGGGACTAGCTTTTCCGCTGAGCAGTTCTTC. Translation: CASSLGTSFSAEQFF. The variable domain in full, completed from reference TRBV5-1 and TRBJ2-1, reads KAGVTQTPRYLIKTRGQQVTLSCSPISGHRSVSWYQQTPGQGLQFLFEYFSETQRNKGNFPGRFSGRQFSNSRSEMNVSTLELGDSALYLCASSLGTSFSAEQFFGPGTRLTVL.

This clonotype was seen a handful of times. V usage is TRBV3-1 and J usage is TRBJ1-4, with D unclear. V was clipped by 0 bases and J by 4 bases, with 15 bases between them. Germline values: CDR1 LGHDT, CDR2 YNNKEL (reference sequence). The CDR3 spans 17 residues. Here the CDR3 reads CASSQDYPAGYNEKLFF. The DNA of the CDR3 is TGTGCCAGCAGCCAAGATTACCCTGCCGGGTATAATGAAAAACTGTTTTTT.

This clonotype is a singleton in its sample. V usage is TRBV20-1 and J usage is TRBJ2-7; D might be TRBD1 (6 bases). Trimming took 5 bases from V and 4 from J, leaving 12 bases between them. The CDR3 loop spans 12 amino acids. Per germline, CDR1 DFQATT and CDR2 SNEGSKA (reference sequence). CDR3 amino acids: CSARPDSYEQYF. Here the CDR3 DNA reads TGCAGTGCTCGGCCGGACAGTTACGAGCAGTACTTC.

This clonotype was detected a few times. The chain carries TRBV11-2 and TRBJ2-1, with D perhaps assigned TRBD1 or TRBD2 (6 bases each). The germline V and J ends were trimmed by 5 bases and 3 bases, with 20 bases remaining between them. The CDR3 is made up of 17 amino acids. CDR1 is SGHAT and CDR2 is FQNNGV in the germline V gene. DNA of the CDR3: TGTGCCAGCAGCCAGGGGTCTGGCGGGAACGTCTACAATGAGCAGTTCTTC. Translation: CASSQGSGGNVYNEQFF.

This chain links TRBV11-2 with TRBJ2-7; 8 positions agree with TRBD2. Germline values: CDR1 SGHAT, CDR2 FQNNGV. V lost 1 base, J lost 3 bases, and 8 bases stayed unmatched. The CDR3 runs 16 residues. The CDR3 loop reads CASSLVTSGAIYEQYF. The CDR3 nucleotides are TGTGCCAGCAGCTTAGTTACTAGCGGAGCTATCTACGAGCAGTACTTC. The full variable domain, with the rest looked up from reference TRBV11-2 and TRBJ2-7, is EAGVAQSPRYKIIEKRQSVAFWCNPISGHATLYWYQQILGQGPKLLIQFQNNGVVDDSQLPKDRFSAERLKGVDSTLKIQPAKLEDSAVYLCASSLVTSGAIYEQYFGPGTRLTVT.

The chain has TRBV5-1 and TRBJ1-1; 7 positions match TRBD1. CDR3 length equals 14 residues. V was pared by 4 bases and J by 5 bases, with 8 bases of the junction left unmatched. CDR1 and CDR2 (germline): SGHRS, YFSETQ. The CDR3 DNA reads as TGCGCCAGCAGCCACAGGGGTTTTAGTACTGAAGCTTTCTTT. Protein sequence: CASSHRGFSTEAFF. Together with reference TRBV5-1 and TRBJ1-1, the CDR3 gives the full variable domain: KAGVTQTPRYLIKTRGQQVTLSCSPISGHRSVSWYQQTPGQGLQFLFEYFSETQRNKGNFPGRFSGRQFSNSRSEMNVSTLELGDSALYLCASSHRGFSTEAFFGQGTRLTVV.

This clonotype was found a few times. This chain links TRBV24-1 with TRBJ2-1; no definite D call. Germline lookup yields CDR1 KGHDR and CDR2 SFDVKD. There are 11 residues in the CDR3. V lost 7 bases to trimming and J lost 6 bases, with 6 bases between them. The CDR3: CATRNLNEQFF. CDR3 DNA sequence: TGTGCCACCAGAAATCTCAATGAGCAGTTCTTC.

V is TRBV2 and J is TRBJ2-3; 8 bases agree with TRBD1. The CDR3 extends over 16 amino acids. With 6 bases clipped from V and 2 bases from J, the junction kept 10 bases outside the gene matches. Germline CDR1 reads SNHLY; CDR2 reads FYNNEI. The CDR3 DNA follows: TGTGCCAGCAGCCATGAACAGGGGGGAGTCACAGATACGCAGTATTTT. This sequence encodes CASSHEQGGVTDTQYF. The full variable domain, its missing parts supplied by reference TRBV2 and TRBJ2-3, is EPEVTQTPSHQVTQMGQEVILRCVPISNHLYFYWYRQILGQKVEFLVSFYNNEISEKSEIFDDQFSVERPDGSNFTLKIRSTKLEDSAMYFCASSHEQGGVTDTQYFGPGTRLTVL.

This clonotype was counted many times. V and J are TRBV12-3 or TRBV12-4 and TRBJ2-7, with no clear D. The CDR3 extends over 13 amino acids. Between the trimmed V and J ends, which lost 4 bases and 7 bases, there was a span of 14 bases. The CDR3 reads CASSWTTVGEQYF. The DNA for the CDR3 is TGTGCCAGCAGTTGGACCACGGTGGGGGAGCAGTACTTC.

This clonotype was seen a handful of times. V gene TRBV29-1 combines with J gene TRBJ1-2; D uncertain. CDR3 length equals 13 residues. The germline V and J ends were trimmed by 6 bases and 8 bases, with 19 bases remaining between them. CDR1 is SQVTM and CDR2 is ANQGSEA in the germline V gene. The CDR3 protein is CSVHRAQVGGYTF. CDR3 DNA: TGCAGCGTCCACCGGGCGCAGGTCGGAGGCTACACCTTC.

J is TRBJ2-2 and V is TRBV5-1; TRBD1 is a possible D gene (6 bases). This CDR3 has 15 amino acids. V was pared by 2 bases and J by 7 bases, with 15 bases between. The germline V gene has CDR1 SGHRS and CDR2 YFSETQ. CDR3 in DNA: TGCGCCAGCAGCTTCGGACAGCTTGCAGGCGGGGAGCTGTTTTTT. It specifies CASSFGQLAGGELFF.

This clonotype has just a few counts. This rearrangement joins TRBV9 to TRBJ2-2, with D perhaps matching TRBD2 (6 bases). This CDR3 comprises 15 residues. Germline loops: CDR1 SGDLS, CDR2 YYNGEE. V was trimmed by 0 bases and J by 2 bases, leaving 8 bases between them. CDR3: CASSVGGVNTGELFF. The CDR3 DNA follows: TGTGCCAGCAGCGTAGGGGGGGTTAACACCGGGGAGCTGTTTTTT.